This paragraph covers one T cell receptor (beta chain) sequence. The data stem from a study of blood T cell repertoires in COVID-19. Study in general: Some COVID-19 samples were acute and others convalescent; all came from the United States, Italy and Spain. The analysed material was cDNA or gDNA that came from T cells, B-cell-depleted T cells, or PBMCs.

There are 15 residues in the CDR3. Trimming at V came to 0 bases and at J to 5 bases, leaving 3 bases not matched to a gene. Germline CDR1 and CDR2: SGDLS and YYNGEE. Original data processing: Nucleated cell number was recorded as an estimate derived from reference gene primer amplification. The protocol was immunoSEQ multiplex PCR, while the TCRdb copy is restricted to in-frame clones and leaves out a portion. That table supplies the V and J calls and clone size; D and trimming were determined from the DNA. The table records 650,000 to 800,000 clones, more than 80% of them present only once. The V and J genes are TRBV9 and TRBJ2-7, with TRBD1 matching 12 bases. The TCR originated in a woman aged 18 to 35 with acute or convalescent COVID-19. Input material: peripheral blood. Written as DNA, the CDR3 is TGTGCCAGCAGCGTAGTGGGACAGGGGGCCCACGAGCAGTACTTC. It specifies CASSVVGQGAHEQYF.